This T cell receptor beta chain was identified during a study of CD8 T cells in ankylosing spondylitis. Study-wide results and caveats: There was a TCR beta motif, made of 7 to 9 highly homologous variants, that appeared characteristic of ankylosing spondylitis blood. Within matched ankylosing spondylitis synovial fluid, disease-linked clones were reportedly significantly enriched.

Germline loops: CDR1 DFQATT, CDR2 SNEGSKA (reference sequence). The length of the CDR3 is 15 residues. The V gene lost 5 bases and the J gene lost 1 base, with 15 bases spanning the gap. Quantitative molecular-barcoded 5'-RACE generated the TCR beta libraries. TCRdb fed the 5' RACE reads into MiXCR, producing one record per CDR3 protein. This table has roughly 670,000 distinct CDR3 sequences, 15% to 20% appearing once. Details on this clonotype: The antigen is not known.

The sequenced sample consisted of blood, either unsorted or a sorted T cell fraction (not recorded which). This TCR was sampled from a male donor with ankylosing spondylitis. The chain has TRBV20-1 and TRBJ2-1; D tentatively reads TRBD1 or TRBD2 (7 bases each). The DNA of the CDR3 is TGCAGTGCTGGGGGGGGCAGGGGGTCCTACAATGAGCAGTTCTTC. Its protein is CSAGGGRGSYNEQFF.